These 6 T cell receptor beta chains were all obtained from the same sample, sequenced in a study of T cell changes during pregnancy in multiple sclerosis. The data were produced by immunoSEQ multiplex PCR, yet TCRdb's version contains in-frame clones alone and is incomplete. Of under 35,000 clones in the sample, roughly 86% were seen once. The sample was CD8+ T cells from peripheral blood mononuclear cells, taken before pregnancy. The receptors were sampled from a female donor with multiple sclerosis, enrolled in a pregnancy study.

V gene TRBV9 combines with J gene TRBJ2-2; maybe TRBD2 (5 bases). CDR1 SGDLS and CDR2 YYNGEE come from the germline V gene. V lost 0 bases and J lost 0, with 9 bases in between. The length of the CDR3 is 16 residues. CDR3: CASSVGTSANTGELFF. The CDR3 region has the DNA TGTGCCAGCAGCGTAGGTACTAGTGCGAACACCGGGGAGCTGTTTTTT.

The chain combines TRBV5-1 with TRBJ2-1; D is possibly TRBD1 (5 bases). Per germline, CDR1 SGHRS and CDR2 YFSETQ. V lost 5 bases to trimming and J lost 2 bases, with 20 bases between them. CDR3 length equals 17 residues. The CDR3 coding sequence is TGCGCCAGCAGTCGGATATCGACAGCCCTTACCTACAATGAGCAGTTCTTC. The encoded protein is CASSRISTALTYNEQFF.

The chain carries TRBV11-2 and TRBJ1-4; D not resolved. Germline values: CDR1 SGHAT, CDR2 FQNNGV. The CDR3 extends over 15 amino acids. V was pared by 6 bases and J by 3 bases, with 14 bases between. Here the CDR3 reads CASSRSRLANEKLFF. The CDR3 bases are TGTGCCAGCAGTAGGTCCAGGTTAGCTAATGAAAAACTGTTTTTT. The complete variable domain, with remaining parts taken from reference TRBV11-2 and TRBJ1-4, reads EAGVAQSPRYKIIEKRQSVAFWCNPISGHATLYWYQQILGQGPKLLIQFQNNGVVDDSQLPKDRFSAERLKGVDSTLKIQPAKLEDSAVYLCASSRSRLANEKLFFGSGTQLSVL.

The CDR3 nucleotides are TGTGCCAGCAGGACAGGGACGGGAACCTACGAGCAGTACTTC. Translating it yields CASRTGTGTYEQYF. The chain carries TRBV6-1 and TRBJ2-7; 7 bases match TRBD1. V lost 6 bases to trimming and J lost 2 bases; unmatched junction nucleotides: 7. This CDR3 has 14 amino acids. Per the germline V gene, CDR1 is MNHNS and CDR2 is SASEGT.

The chain carries TRBV28 and TRBJ2-3; 11 bases agree with TRBD2. The length of the CDR3 is 16 residues. The V gene end was trimmed by 5 bases and the J gene end by 0 bases; junction bases not matched to a gene: 4. The germline gives CDR1 MDHEN, CDR2 SYDVKM. The DNA for the CDR3 is TGTGCCAGCAGTCTTTTAGCGGGAGGGAGCACAGATACGCAGTATTTT. This sequence encodes CASSLLAGGSTDTQYF.

The chain has TRBV15 and TRBJ2-1; possible D gene TRBD1, 6 bases. V lost 1 base, J lost 4 bases, and 11 bases lay in between. The CDR3 spans 15 residues. The germline CDR1 and CDR2 sequences are LNHNV and YYDKDF (reference sequence). In nucleotides, the CDR3 is TGTGCCACCAGCAGAGGTCAGGGGCTGTACAATGAGCAGTTCTTC. This translates into CATSRGQGLYNEQFF.